This T cell receptor (beta chain) was found in a study of regulatory T cells in long-lasting Graves disease. Study at large: Freshly diagnosed Graves' patients had used antithyroid drugs for under 3 months. Study-wide results and caveats: The study found TRBV28, TRBJ1-2 and TRBJ2-5 favored in persistent disease.

Relying on iRepertoire HTBI primers and Arm-PCR of CDR3 regions, the team built TCR beta libraries. TCRdb analysed the multiplex PCR reads with MiXCR anew, one entry per CDR3 protein. Of hundreds of thousands of distinct CDR3 sequences listed, 15% to 20% are singletons. Time point indicated: newly diagnosed GD, antithyroid drugs for less than 3 months. Scientists built the TCR library using RNA that was extracted from PBMCs. The trim removed 4 bases at V and 4 bases at J, leaving 5 bases unmatched. The CDR3 sequence is 14 residues long. In germline, CDR1 is LGHDT, CDR2 YNNKEL (reference sequence). Of note for this clonotype: The antigen remains unidentified.

These same records also appear under a second study, on T cells in Graves' hyperthyroidism and ophthalmopathy.

The sequenced sample was peripheral blood mononuclear cells (PBMCs), obtained at new diagnosis, from a patient treated with antithyroid drugs. The source of this sequence is a woman aged 30 to 39 with Graves disease. The genes are TRBV3-1 and TRBJ1-2; 8 bases agree with TRBD1. The CDR3 sequence is CASSRGQGSYGYTF. The CDR3 nucleotides are TGTGCCAGCAGCCGTGGACAGGGTAGCTATGGCTACACCTTC.